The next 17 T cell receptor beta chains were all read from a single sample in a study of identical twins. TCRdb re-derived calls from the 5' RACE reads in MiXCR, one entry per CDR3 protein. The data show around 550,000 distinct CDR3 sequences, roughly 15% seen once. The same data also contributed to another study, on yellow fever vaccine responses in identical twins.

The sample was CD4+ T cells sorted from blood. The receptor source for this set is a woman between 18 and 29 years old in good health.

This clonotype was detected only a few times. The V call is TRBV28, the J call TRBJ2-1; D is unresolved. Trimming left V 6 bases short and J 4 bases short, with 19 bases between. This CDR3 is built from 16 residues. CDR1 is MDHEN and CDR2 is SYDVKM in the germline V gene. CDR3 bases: TGTGCCAGCAGGCCAAGGGCGTACCCTGGATACAATGAGCAGTTCTTC. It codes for CASRPRAYPGYNEQFF.

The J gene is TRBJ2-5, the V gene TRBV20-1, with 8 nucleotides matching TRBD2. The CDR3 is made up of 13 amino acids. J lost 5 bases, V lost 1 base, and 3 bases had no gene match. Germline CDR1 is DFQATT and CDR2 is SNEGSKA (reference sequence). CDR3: CSARAGGAETQYF. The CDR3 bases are TGCAGTGCTAGAGCCGGGGGGGCCGAGACCCAGTACTTC.

The DNA for the CDR3 is TGCAGTGCTAGTTTGGAGACCCAGTACTTC. Protein sequence: CSASLETQYF. V gene TRBV20-1 combines with J gene TRBJ2-5, with unresolved D. Trimming cost V 3 bases and J 5 bases, with 4 bases left between them. CDR1 and CDR2 (germline): DFQATT, SNEGSKA (reference sequence). This CDR3 is 10 amino acids long.

In DNA form, the CDR3 reads TGTGCCAGCAAAACGACCGGGCGCCACAATGAGCAGTTCTTC. It translates to CASKTTGRHNEQFF. The V and J genes are TRBV3-1 and TRBJ2-1; D uncertain. CDR1 and CDR2 (germline): LGHDT, YNNKEL (reference sequence). V lost 7 bases to trimming and J lost 5 bases, with 15 bases between them. The CDR3 runs 14 residues.

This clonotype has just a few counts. The CDR3 region is CASSGGPRTDTQYF. The CDR3 DNA reads as TGCGCCAGCAGCGGGGGACCACGAACAGATACGCAGTATTTT. The chain joins TRBV5-1 to TRBJ2-3; D is perhaps TRBD1 or TRBD2 (5 bases each). Germline CDR1 reads SGHRS; CDR2 reads YFSETQ. CDR3 length: 14 residues. The V gene lost 4 bases and the J gene lost 3 bases, with 12 bases spanning the gap.

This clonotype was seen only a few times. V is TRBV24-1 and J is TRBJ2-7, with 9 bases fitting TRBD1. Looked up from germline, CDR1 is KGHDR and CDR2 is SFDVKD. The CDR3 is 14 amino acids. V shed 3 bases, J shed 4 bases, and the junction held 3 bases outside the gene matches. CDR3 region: CATSDGTGLYEQYF. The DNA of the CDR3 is TGTGCCACCAGTGATGGGACAGGGCTTTACGAGCAGTACTTC.

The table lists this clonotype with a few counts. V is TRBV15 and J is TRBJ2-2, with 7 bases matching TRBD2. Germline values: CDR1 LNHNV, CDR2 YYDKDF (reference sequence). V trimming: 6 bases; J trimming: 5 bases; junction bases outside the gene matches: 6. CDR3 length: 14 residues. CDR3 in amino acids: CATSDGRPTGELFF. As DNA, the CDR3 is TGTGCCACCAGTGACGGGAGGCCTACCGGGGAGCTGTTTTTT. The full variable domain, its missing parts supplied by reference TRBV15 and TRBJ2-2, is DAMVIQNPRYQVTQFGKPVTLSCSQTLNHNVMYWYQQKSSQAPKLLFHYYDKDFNNEADTPDNFQSRRPNTSFCFLDIRSPGLGDTAMYLCATSDGRPTGELFFGEGSRLTVL.

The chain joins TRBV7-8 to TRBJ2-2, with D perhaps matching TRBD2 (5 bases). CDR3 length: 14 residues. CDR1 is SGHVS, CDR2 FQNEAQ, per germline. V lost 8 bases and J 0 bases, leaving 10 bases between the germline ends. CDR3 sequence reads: CASAGRANTGELFF. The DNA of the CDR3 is TGTGCCAGCGCCGGGCGGGCGAACACCGGGGAGCTGTTTTTT.

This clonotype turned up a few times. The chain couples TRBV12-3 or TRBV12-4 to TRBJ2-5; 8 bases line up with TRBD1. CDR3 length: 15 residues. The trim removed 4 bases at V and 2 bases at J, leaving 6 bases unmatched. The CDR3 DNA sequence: TGTGCCAGCAGTTACTACAGGACAGGGCAAGAGACCCAGTACTTC. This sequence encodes CASSYYRTGQETQYF.

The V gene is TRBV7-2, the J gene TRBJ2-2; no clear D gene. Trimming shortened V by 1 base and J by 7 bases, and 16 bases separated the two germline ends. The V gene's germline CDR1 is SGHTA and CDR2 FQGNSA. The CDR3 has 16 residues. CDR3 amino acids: CASSLDFVWADGELFF. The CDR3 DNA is TGTGCCAGCAGCTTAGACTTCGTCTGGGCTGACGGGGAGCTGTTTTTT.

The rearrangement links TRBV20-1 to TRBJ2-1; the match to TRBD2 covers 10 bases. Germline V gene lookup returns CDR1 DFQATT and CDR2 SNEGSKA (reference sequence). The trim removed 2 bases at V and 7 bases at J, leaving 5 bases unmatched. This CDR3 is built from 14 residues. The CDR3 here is CSARLSGRDNEQFF. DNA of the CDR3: TGCAGTGCTAGACTAAGCGGGAGGGATAATGAGCAGTTCTTC.

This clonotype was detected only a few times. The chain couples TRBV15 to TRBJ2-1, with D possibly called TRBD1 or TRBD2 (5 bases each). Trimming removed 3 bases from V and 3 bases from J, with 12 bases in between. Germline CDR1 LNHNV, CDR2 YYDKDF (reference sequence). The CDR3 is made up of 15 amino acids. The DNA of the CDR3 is TGTGCCACCAGCAGGTGGGACGGGAACTACAATGAGCAGTTCTTC. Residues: CATSRWDGNYNEQFF.

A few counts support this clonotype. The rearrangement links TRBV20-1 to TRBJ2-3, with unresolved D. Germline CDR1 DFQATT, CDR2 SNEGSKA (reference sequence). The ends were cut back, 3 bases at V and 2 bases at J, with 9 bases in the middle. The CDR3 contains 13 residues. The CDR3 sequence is CSASPSNTDTQYF. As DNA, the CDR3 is TGCAGTGCTAGTCCATCGAACACAGATACGCAGTATTTT.

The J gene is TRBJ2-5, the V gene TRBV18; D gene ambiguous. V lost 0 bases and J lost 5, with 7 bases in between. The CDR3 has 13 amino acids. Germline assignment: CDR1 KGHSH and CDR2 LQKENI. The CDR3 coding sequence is TGTGCCAGCTCACCACCCCTTCTCGAGACCCAGTACTTC. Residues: CASSPPLLETQYF.

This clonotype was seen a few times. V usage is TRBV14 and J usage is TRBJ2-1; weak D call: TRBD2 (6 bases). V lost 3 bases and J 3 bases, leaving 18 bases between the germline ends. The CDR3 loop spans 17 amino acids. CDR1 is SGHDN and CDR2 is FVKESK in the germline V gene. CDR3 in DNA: TGTGCCAGCAGCCAGTCTCAGAAGCGGGTGAACTACAATGAGCAGTTCTTC. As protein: CASSQSQKRVNYNEQFF.

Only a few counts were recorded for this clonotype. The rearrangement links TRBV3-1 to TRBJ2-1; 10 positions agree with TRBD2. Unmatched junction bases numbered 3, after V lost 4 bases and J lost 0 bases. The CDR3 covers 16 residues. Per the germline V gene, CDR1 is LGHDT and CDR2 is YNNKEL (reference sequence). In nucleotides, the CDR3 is TGTGCCAGCAGCCCCCTAGCGGGAGTCTCCTACAATGAGCAGTTCTTC. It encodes CASSPLAGVSYNEQFF.

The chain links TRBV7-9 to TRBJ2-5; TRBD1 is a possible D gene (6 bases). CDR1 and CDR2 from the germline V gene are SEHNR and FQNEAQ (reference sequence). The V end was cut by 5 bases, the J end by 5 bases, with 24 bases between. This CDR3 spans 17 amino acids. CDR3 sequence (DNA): TGTGCCAGCAGCCCCGGCGGGCCAGGGGACGTTGGGGAGACCCAGTACTTC. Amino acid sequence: CASSPGGPGDVGETQYF.